The clone carrying this TCR beta chain was counted between two and nine times. The antigen remains unidentified. Amplified TCR beta CDR3 regions came from RNA transcripts. Carried out on the TCR CDR3, a first-round RT-PCR used the HTBI primer set. One entry per CDR3 protein, called by TCRdb with MiXCR from the multiplex PCR reads. The sample holds about half a million distinct CDR3 sequences, about 16% seen once. Clinical Activity Scores of at least 3, NOSPECS grades of at least 4 and durations under 3 months characterized ophthalmopathy patients. Patients with uncontrolled infections, other autoimmune diseases, pregnancy or lactation were excluded. These data belong to a study of T cells in Graves' hyperthyroidism and ophthalmopathy. Overall study results and limits: Among thyroid clonotypes expanded above 0.001, most also appeared in blood. Ophthalmopathy and stable hyperthyroidism were separated by a 13 V-J model.

V lost 3 bases and J 8 bases, leaving 13 bases between the germline ends. The length of the CDR3 is 14 residues. Germline CDR1 reads PRHDT; CDR2 reads FYEKMQ (reference sequence). The sequencing input was blood. The J gene is TRBJ1-4, the V gene TRBV13; D call uncertain. This TCR was sampled from a young woman with Graves' ophthalmopathy. In DNA, the CDR3 is TGTGCCAGCAGCTTGCGGTCTTCCAGCGAAAAACTGTTTTTT. Protein sequence: CASSLRSSSEKLFF.